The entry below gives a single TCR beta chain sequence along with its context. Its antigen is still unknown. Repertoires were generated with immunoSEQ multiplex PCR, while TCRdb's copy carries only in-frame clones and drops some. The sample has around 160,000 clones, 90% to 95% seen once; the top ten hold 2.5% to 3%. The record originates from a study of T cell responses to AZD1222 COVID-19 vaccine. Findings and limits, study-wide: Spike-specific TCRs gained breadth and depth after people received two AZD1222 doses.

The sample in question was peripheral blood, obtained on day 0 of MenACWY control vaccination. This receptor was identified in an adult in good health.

DNA of the CDR3: TGTGCCAGCAGCTTTGTAAACACCATATATTTT. Translation gives CASSFVNTIYF. This chain links TRBV5-8 with TRBJ1-3; no clear D. The CDR3 loop spans 11 amino acids. The V gene's germline CDR1 is SGHTS and CDR2 YDEGEE. V lost 2 bases, J lost 6 bases, and 3 bases lay in between.